This section outlines one T cell receptor (beta chain) sequence together with its context. These data belong to a study of T cell responses to AZD1222 COVID-19 vaccine. Germline V gene lookup returns CDR1 MDHEN and CDR2 SYDVKM. The CDR3 totals 14 residues. V dropped 4 bases and J dropped 4 bases, with 13 bases sitting between them. Here immunoSEQ multiplex PCR was the method, and the copy in TCRdb shows in-frame clones only, minus some. The table shows around 100,000 clones, with 87% occurring only once. This chain links TRBV28 with TRBJ1-1; D unresolved. This receptor was identified in an adult who received the AZD1222 COVID-19 vaccine. The source material was peripheral blood, sampled 28 days after the second AZD1222 dose. In DNA form, the CDR3 reads TGTGCCAGCAGTTCCCTAAGGGATGGCACTGAAGCTTTCTTT. Its translation is CASSSLRDGTEAFF.